What follows are 17 T cell receptor beta chains derived from one specimen sequenced in a study of shared T cell receptors in the human thymus. Some clones are missing from TCRdb's copy, which holds only in-frame ones; the method was immunoSEQ multiplex PCR. The sample carries roughly 710,000 clones, approximately 85% recorded once. The data were also submitted as part of a second study, on human thymus T cells.

The specimen sequenced was thymocytes. Receptor source: a girl under three years old with a congenital heart defect.

The rearrangement uses TRBV4-3 and TRBJ2-4, with 7 bases identical to TRBD1. The CDR3 length is 16 residues. From germline, CDR1 is LGHNA and CDR2 YSLEER. The V gene end was trimmed by 4 bases and the J gene end by 0 bases; junction bases not matched to a gene: 6. The CDR3 sequence is CASSLGQKLAKNIQYF. CDR3 DNA: TGCGCCAGCAGCCTGGGACAGAAATTAGCCAAAAACATTCAGTACTTC.

The chain recombines TRBV6-5 with TRBJ2-5, with TRBD2 matching over 8 bases. The CDR3 length is 15 residues. Germline V lookup: CDR1 MNHEY, CDR2 SVGAGI. V dropped 2 bases and J dropped 4; count of bases not matched to a gene: 6. The CDR3: CASSYVTGGRETQYF. CDR3 coding DNA: TGTGCCAGCAGTTACGTAACGGGGGGGCGAGAGACCCAGTACTTC.

The rearrangement links TRBV14 to TRBJ2-5, with TRBD2 identical over 9 bases. The CDR3 consists of 17 residues. V was pared by 2 bases and J by 3 bases, with 10 bases of the junction left unmatched. Germline V gives CDR1 SGHDN, CDR2 FVKESK. The CDR3 loop is CASSQKPAGGPEETQYF. The CDR3 coding sequence is TGTGCCAGCAGCCAAAAACCGGCGGGGGGGCCTGAAGAGACCCAGTACTTC.

J is TRBJ2-7 and V is TRBV4-1; TRBD1 matches at 9 bases. The CDR3 loop spans 16 amino acids. In germline, CDR1 is MGHRA, CDR2 YSYEKL. Trimming removed 3 bases from V and 3 bases from J; junction bases left unmatched: 9. CDR3 in amino acids: CASSHALPGQGYEQYF. CDR3 coding DNA: TGCGCCAGCAGCCACGCACTCCCGGGACAGGGCTACGAGCAGTACTTC.

The chain uses TRBV20-1 and TRBJ2-7; D not resolved. Trimming left V 3 bases short and J 7 bases short, with 10 bases between. CDR1 and CDR2 from the germline V gene are DFQATT and SNEGSKA (reference sequence). This CDR3 spans 11 amino acids. CDR3 bases: TGCAGTGCTAGTTCCCGGTGGGAGCAGTACTTC. Protein product: CSASSRWEQYF.

The chain has TRBV25-1 and TRBJ1-3; no reliable D call. Germline V CDR1 and CDR2: MGHDK, SYGVNS. The V and J ends lost 1 base and 0 bases respectively, with 13 bases between them. The CDR3 runs to 17 residues. For the CDR3, the DNA is TGTGCCAGCAGTGAATGGGAGCGCCCCAGCTCTGGAAACACCATATATTTT. It encodes CASSEWERPSSGNTIYF.

The CDR3 spells CASSFTPLDRGNEAFF. CDR3 in DNA: TGTGCCAGCAGCTTCACCCCACTCGACAGGGGAAATGAAGCTTTCTTT. The J gene is TRBJ1-1, the V gene TRBV7-9; 8 nucleotides match TRBD1. Per the germline V gene, CDR1 is SEHNR and CDR2 is FQNEAQ (reference sequence). The CDR3 length is 16 residues. With V trimmed by 3 bases and J by 7 bases, 13 bases remained unmatched.

On this clone itself: One end of the junction is discordant with germline, which a read error may explain. This same CDR3 is encoded by further DNA sequences in the sample. The rearrangement uses TRBV4-1 and TRBJ1-6; 8 bases align to TRBD1. CDR3 length: 16 residues. CDR1 and CDR2 (germline): MGHRA, YSYEKL. CDR3 sequence: CASNKTGGSYNSPLHF. The CDR3 DNA is TGCGCCAGTAACAAAACAGGGGGGTCCTATAATTCCCCCCTCCACTTT.

This chain uses TRBV6-5 with TRBJ1-5; 7 bases agree with TRBD1. Germline V gene lookup returns CDR1 MNHEY and CDR2 SVGAGI. The CDR3 has 15 residues. Losses at the gene ends were 6 bases for V and 1 base for J; bases not matched to a gene: 6. The CDR3 coding sequence is TGTGCCAGCAGACGCGGGACAGCAAGCAATCAGCCCCAGCATTTT. It encodes CASRRGTASNQPQHF.

The gene calls are TRBV4-1 and TRBJ1-4; D not certain. The CDR3 is 14 amino acids. Trimming removed 1 base from V and 7 bases from J, with 10 bases in between. CDR1 MGHRA and CDR2 YSYEKL come from the germline V gene. The CDR3 sequence: CASSQVDEGEKLFF. CDR3 bases: TGCGCCAGCAGCCAAGTTGACGAGGGTGAAAAACTGTTTTTT.

The CDR3 reads CASSHGGPTKNIQYF. The CDR3 region has the DNA TGTGCCAGCAGCCACGGGGGGCCAACCAAAAACATTCAGTACTTC. The V and J genes are TRBV13 and TRBJ2-4; D might be TRBD2 (7 bases). The CDR3 totals 15 residues. V lost 5 bases and J 2 bases, leaving 13 bases between the germline ends. Looked up from germline, CDR1 is PRHDT and CDR2 is FYEKMQ (reference sequence). Full variable domain (missing parts from reference TRBV13 and TRBJ2-4): AAGVIQSPRHLIKEKRETATLKCYPIPRHDTVYWYQQGPGQDPQFLISFYEKMQSDKGSIPDRFSAQQFSDYHSELNMSSLELGDSALYFCASSHGGPTKNIQYFGAGTRLSVL.

The CDR3 region is CASSLEPGVGYTF. The CDR3 nucleotides are TGTGCCAGCAGCTTGGAACCAGGGGTGGGCTACACCTTC. The chain carries TRBV5-6 and TRBJ1-2; D is possibly TRBD1 (6 bases). Trimming took 0 bases from V and 8 from J, leaving 11 bases between them. CDR1 is SGHDT, CDR2 YYEEEE, per germline. CDR3 length equals 13 residues.

V and J are TRBV5-4 and TRBJ2-3; D is perhaps TRBD1 (7 bases). Looked up from germline, CDR1 is SGHNT and CDR2 is YYREEE (reference sequence). Trimming stripped 2 bases from V and 4 bases from J, with 11 bases between. The CDR3 length is 14 residues. CDR3 bases: TGTGCCAGCAGCTTCCAGGGGGGCCCAGATACGCAGTATTTT. This encodes CASSFQGGPDTQYF.

This clone has a handful of counts. V is TRBV4-3 and J is TRBJ2-1; D may be TRBD2 (5 bases). The V and J ends lost 0 bases and 6 bases respectively, with 18 bases between them. The V gene's germline CDR1 is LGHNA and CDR2 YSLEER. The CDR3 covers 17 residues. CDR3 loop: CASSQDSQRPLSNEQFF. The CDR3 DNA follows: TGCGCCAGCAGCCAAGACAGCCAGCGGCCATTAAGCAATGAGCAGTTCTTC.

Worth noting for this clone: Other DNA variants within this sample encode the same CDR3. This chain connects TRBV2 to TRBJ2-3; D is ambiguous. With 4 bases removed from V and 3 bases from J, the gap between germline ends came to 8 bases. This CDR3 comprises 13 residues. The germline V gene encodes CDR1 SNHLY and CDR2 FYNNEI. The CDR3 DNA follows: TGTGCCAGCAGTGTCCGAGCGACAGATACGCAGTATTTT. This sequence encodes CASSVRATDTQYF.

The chain recombines TRBV5-1 with TRBJ2-5, with unresolved D. Germline CDR1 reads SGHRS; CDR2 reads YFSETQ. Trimming cost V 7 bases and J 1 base, with 14 bases left between them. This CDR3 contains 14 residues. As DNA, the CDR3 is TGCGCCAGCTATGATTACGACATCCAAGAGACCCAGTACTTC. Encoded protein: CASYDYDIQETQYF.

V and J are TRBV7-6 and TRBJ2-7; TRBD2 is a possible D gene (7 bases). Trimming removed 1 base from V and 5 bases from J, with 15 bases in between. The CDR3 contains 15 residues. Per germline, CDR1 SGHVS and CDR2 FNYEAQ. The CDR3 protein is CASSLVVGGLNEQYF. The CDR3 DNA reads TGTGCCAGCAGCTTAGTCGTGGGGGGGCTGAACGAGCAGTACTTC.